These 4 T cell receptor beta chains came from one sample sequenced in a study of T cells in localized non-small cell lung cancer. Produced via immunoSEQ multiplex PCR; TCRdb's table is partial and in-frame only. This sample has about 59,000 clones, with around 90% found just once. This sample comprised peripheral blood, obtained before any cancer treatment. The source of these receptors is a man aged 40-75 years with stage I squamous cell lung carcinoma.

CDR3 region: CAWSVAGGRYSLGYTF. In DNA form, the CDR3 reads TGTGCCTGGAGTGTAGCGGGCGGGCGGTATTCCTTAGGCTACACCTTC. The gene calls are TRBV30 and TRBJ1-2; D not resolved. Germline V gives CDR1 GTSNPN, CDR2 SVGIG (reference sequence). The CDR3 length is 16 residues. V shed 0 bases and J shed 8 bases, with 22 bases lying between them.

A single count supports this clone. The chain recombines TRBV5-1 with TRBJ2-2, with D possibly matching TRBD2 (5 bases). Per the germline V gene, CDR1 is SGHRS and CDR2 is YFSETQ. CDR3 length equals 17 residues. Trimming took off 4 bases at V and 3 bases at J, with 19 bases between the two ends. The CDR3 protein is CASSPAGGPADTGELFF. CDR3 coding DNA: TGCGCCAGCAGCCCGGCCGGAGGCCCCGCGGACACCGGGGAGCTGTTTTTT.

The gene calls are TRBV28 and TRBJ1-5; D remains unclear. CDR1 MDHEN and CDR2 SYDVKM come from the germline V gene. V was shortened by 6 bases and J by 2 bases, with 14 bases between the two germline ends. The CDR3 spans 15 residues. The CDR3 coding sequence is TGTGCCAGCAGCCTGATCCCATCTGGCAATCAGCCCCAGCATTTT. It yields the protein CASSLIPSGNQPQHF.

This chain joins TRBV7-2 and TRBJ2-5, with TRBD2 matching over 14 bases. The CDR3 loop spans 18 amino acids. Germline V gene lookup returns CDR1 SGHTA and CDR2 FQGNSA. V was pared by 1 base and J by 2 bases, with 6 bases of the junction left unmatched. The CDR3 DNA follows: TGTGCCAGCAGCTTAGATGGACTAGCGGGAGGAGTTCAAGAGACCCAGTACTTC. It yields the protein CASSLDGLAGGVQETQYF.